These 5 T cell receptor beta chains came from one sample sequenced in a study of blood T cell repertoires in COVID-19. Profiled with immunoSEQ multiplex PCR; TCRdb holds only in-frame clones, not every one. The table has 300,000 to 400,000 clones, about 90% seen once. The sequenced sample consisted of peripheral blood. All receptors derive from a woman between 50 and 59 years old with COVID-19, enrolled during active disease.

The rearrangement uses TRBV11-3 and TRBJ2-7, with TRBD2 matching over 11 bases. V dropped 5 bases and J dropped 7; count of bases not matched to a gene: 10. Germline CDR1 and CDR2: SGHNT and YENEEA. CDR3 length: 15 amino acids. This CDR3 is CASSPRMTSGKEQYF. The CDR3 DNA reads TGTGCCAGCAGCCCCCGTATGACTAGCGGGAAAGAGCAGTACTTC.

This chain joins TRBV3-1 (or the pseudogene TRBV3-2) and TRBJ1-1; D not certain. Germline V gene sequence: CDR1 LGHDT, CDR2 YNNKEL (reference sequence). This CDR3 has 14 amino acids. V lost 5 bases and J lost 1, with 11 bases in between. CDR3 region: CASSARLTNTEAFF. The CDR3 coding sequence is TGTGCCAGCAGCGCACGACTGACGAACACTGAAGCTTTCTTT.

There are a few counts of this clone. The chain links TRBV19 to TRBJ2-7, with D possibly being TRBD2 (5 bases). The CDR3 loop spans 14 amino acids. In germline, CDR1 is LNHDA, CDR2 SQIVND (reference sequence). With 3 bases removed from V and 3 bases from J, the gap between germline ends came to 12 bases. In DNA, the CDR3 is TGTGCCAGTAGTATTCGAGGGAGAGACTACGAGCAGTACTTC. As protein: CASSIRGRDYEQYF.

The chain recombines TRBV24-1 with TRBJ1-2; a possible D gene is TRBD1 (5 bases). V was pared by 3 bases and J by 7 bases, with 11 bases between. Germline values: CDR1 KGHDR, CDR2 SFDVKD. There are 13 residues in the CDR3. CDR3 DNA sequence: TGTGCCACCAGTGATCAGGGTTCCCGTGGCTACACCTTC. Translation gives CATSDQGSRGYTF.

This chain uses TRBV6-4 with TRBJ2-2, with 7 positions matching TRBD2. This CDR3 is 16 amino acids long. V lost 0 bases to trimming and J lost 4 bases; unmatched junction nucleotides: 5. Germline V CDR1 and CDR2: MRHNA, SNTAGT. The CDR3 DNA is TGTGCCAGCAGTGACTCGACGGCGGGGGTCACCGGGGAGCTGTTTTTT. Its protein product is CASSDSTAGVTGELFF.